These T cell receptor beta chains were read from a single sample in a study of blood T cell repertoires in COVID-19. Only in-frame clones appear in the TCRdb table, and some are missing; sequencing was by immunoSEQ multiplex PCR. The profile shows about 300,000 clones, 85% to 90% of them singletons. The sample consisted of peripheral blood. The receptors come from a woman aged 45-65 years with COVID-19, enrolled during active disease. Each CDR3 is given with its conserved first and last residue.

j_gene: TRBJ2-7; v_gene: TRBV28; CDR3aa: CASSPHDSGSNEQYF
j_gene: TRBJ1-6; v_gene: TRBV6-5; CDR3aa: CASSPVQNNSPLHF
j_gene: TRBJ1-5; v_gene: TRBV7-8; CDR3aa: CASSLVYRGGNQPQHF
j_gene: TRBJ1-4; v_gene: TRBV6-5; CDR3aa: CASSYSEKLFF
j_gene: TRBJ1-6; v_gene: TRBV7-2; CDR3aa: CASSPTGSSYNSPLHF
j_gene: TRBJ1-4; v_gene: TRBV7-9; CDR3aa: CASSLGRDSGSRGEKLFF
j_gene: TRBJ2-1; v_gene: TRBV27; CDR3aa: CASSFLAGGPVAEQFF
j_gene: TRBJ2-7; v_gene: TRBV15; CDR3aa: CATSRVGQGNSYEQYF
j_gene: TRBJ1-1; v_gene: TRBV2; CDR3aa: CASSEFSRETEAFF
j_gene: TRBJ2-7; v_gene: TRBV11-3; CDR3aa: CASRSTGDSYEQYF
j_gene: TRBJ1-1; v_gene: TRBV7-9; CDR3aa: CASSLTYPGGSFTTEAFF
j_gene: TRBJ1-4; v_gene: TRBV11-3; CDR3aa: CASSPGGQGREKLFF
j_gene: TRBJ2-1; v_gene: TRBV6-5; CDR3aa: CASRFLIGVVDEQFF
j_gene: TRBJ2-1; v_gene: TRBV6-1; CDR3aa: CASSERSGPISYNEQFF
j_gene: TRBJ2-7; v_gene: TRBV18; CDR3aa: CASSPQSPRGEQYF
j_gene: TRBJ1-2; v_gene: TRBV5-4; CDR3aa: CASSSSGGWYYGYTF
j_gene: TRBJ1-2; v_gene: TRBV18; CDR3aa: CASSPQGSDGYTF
j_gene: TRBJ2-7; v_gene: TRBV6-6; CDR3aa: CASGLAGGPYEQYF
j_gene: TRBJ1-5; v_gene: TRBV5-1; CDR3aa: CASSPLGKDQPQHF
j_gene: TRBJ1-1; v_gene: TRBV5-1; CDR3aa: CASSLGDKNTEAFF
j_gene: TRBJ1-4; v_gene: TRBV27; CDR3aa: CASSPTSGRGREKLFF
j_gene: TRBJ1-6; v_gene: TRBV6-5; CDR3aa: CASSYLDRNSPLHF
j_gene: TRBJ1-1; v_gene: TRBV5-1; CDR3aa: CASKEGGTMNTEAFF
j_gene: TRBJ2-3; v_gene: TRBV7-2; CDR3aa: CASSLWTRSLARADTQYF
j_gene: TRBJ2-5; v_gene: TRBV5-6; CDR3aa: CASSQDRLPRLRETQYF
j_gene: TRBJ2-1; v_gene: TRBV6-5; CDR3aa: CASSKLAFDEQFF
j_gene: TRBJ2-1; v_gene: TRBV10-3; CDR3aa: CAISPAWSGDYNEQFF
j_gene: TRBJ1-1; v_gene: TRBV14; CDR3aa: CASSQVRNTEAFF
j_gene: TRBJ2-7; v_gene: TRBV6-5; CDR3aa: CASSPTSAAPYEQYF
j_gene: TRBJ2-2; v_gene: TRBV7-2; CDR3aa: CASSPLLGGGLGTGELFF
j_gene: TRBJ2-1; v_gene: TRBV7-2; CDR3aa: CASSLEGTSGSYEQFF
j_gene: TRBJ2-1; v_gene: TRBV11-3; CDR3aa: CASSFGSSYNEQFF